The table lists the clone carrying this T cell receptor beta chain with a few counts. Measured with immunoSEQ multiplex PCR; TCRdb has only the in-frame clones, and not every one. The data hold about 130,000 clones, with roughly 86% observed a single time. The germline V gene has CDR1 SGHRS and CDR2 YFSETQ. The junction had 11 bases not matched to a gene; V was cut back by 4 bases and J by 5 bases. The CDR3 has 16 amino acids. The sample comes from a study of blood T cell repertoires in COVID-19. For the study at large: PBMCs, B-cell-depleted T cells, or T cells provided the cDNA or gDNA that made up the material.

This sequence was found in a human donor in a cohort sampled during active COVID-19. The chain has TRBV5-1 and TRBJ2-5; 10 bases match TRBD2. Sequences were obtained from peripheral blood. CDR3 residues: CASSPDLAGALETQYF. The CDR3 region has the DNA TGCGCCAGCAGCCCCGACCTAGCGGGAGCTTTGGAGACCCAGTACTTC.